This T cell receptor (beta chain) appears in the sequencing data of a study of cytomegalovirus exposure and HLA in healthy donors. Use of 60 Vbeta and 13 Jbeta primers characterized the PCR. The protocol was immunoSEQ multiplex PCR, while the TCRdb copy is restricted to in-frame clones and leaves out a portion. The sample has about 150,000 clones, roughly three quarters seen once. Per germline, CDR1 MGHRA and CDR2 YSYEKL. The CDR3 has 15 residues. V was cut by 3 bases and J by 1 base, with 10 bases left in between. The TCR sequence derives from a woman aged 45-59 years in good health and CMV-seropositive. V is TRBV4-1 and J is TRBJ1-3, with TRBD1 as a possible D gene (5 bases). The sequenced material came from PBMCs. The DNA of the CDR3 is TGCGCCAGCAGCCAGGCATCAGGGTCTGGAAACACCATATATTTT. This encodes CASSQASGSGNTIYF.